This T cell receptor beta chain was observed in a study of blood T cell repertoires in COVID-19 (dated by TCRdb to about 2020). Background for the entire study: Collaborator samples came from the United States, Italy and Spain and covered acute and convalescent phases of COVID-19. The dataset comprised deeply sampled blood TCRbeta repertoires from subjects exposed to, actively infected with, or recovered from COVID-19. The material from the prospective study consisted of cDNA or gDNA derived from T cells, B-cell-depleted T cells, or PBMCs. The repertoires were released in a freely available public database intended as a resource for research on the immune response to SARS-CoV-2. Sample metadata almost always included a de-identified subject ID, COVID-19 status, age in years and sex. Samples were obtained from the ongoing ImmuneRACE study (first 160 participants) and from 1,200 or so subjects provided by 6 global collaborators. Where available, HLA class I and class II types were taken from metadata supplied by the sample provider and were not determined by assay-based typing. General study outcomes and caveats: The quantity of clinical and demographic metadata differed by source and by participant and was supplied without curation.

The immunoSEQ Assay, a bias-controlled multiplex PCR, was used to amplify TCRbeta CDR3 regions from genomic DNA. The original pipeline was this. Nucleated cell counts per sample were estimated from amplification of reference gene primers within the assay. Sequence reads were collapsed and filtered to measure the absolute abundance of every unique TCRbeta CDR3 rearrangement. For each sample, productive Simpson clonality was calculated as the square root of Simpson's diversity index over productive rearrangements. In TCRdb, the immuneACCESS table is reduced to in-frame sequences with V and J assigned. These tables do not hold every clone; where another copy was compared, an unresolved V gene accounts for under half, and the others remain unexplained. V and J calls and clone size are as listed in that table; D and trimming were resolved from the DNA. The table for this sample lists roughly 350,000 clones; about 92% of them were counted only once. The ten largest clones represent under 20% of the sample.

Participants in the prospective study were aged roughly 18 to 89 years, lived in over 20 United States geographic areas, and enrolled through a virtual design. Cohort assignment in the prospective study relied on participant-reported clinical history from a screening survey and a study questionnaire. Recovered participants in ImmuneRACE Cohort 3 were defined by two consecutive negative NP/OP PCR tests, clearance by a healthcare professional, or resolution of symptoms. Each participant in the prospective study had whole blood, serum and a nasopharyngeal or oropharyngeal swab collected by mobile phlebotomists. Over an approximately 2-month period, participants in the prospective study had the option of providing additional blood draws and questionnaires. Blood samples from the prospective study were shipped frozen or at room temperature prior to DNA extraction. Notes on this clone: Its antigen is unknown. No base qualities exist here, and no much larger clone lies one base off it.

CDR1 and CDR2 were assigned from the germline V gene (reference sequence) as MNHNY and SVGAGI. The CDR3 runs 14 residues from the cysteine to the phenylalanine. Left in the record is the CDR3 DNA by itself, 42 bases read in frame from the first base. The junction carries 9 bases between V and J, which are trimmed by 0 bases and 3 bases respectively. The sequence joins TRBV6-6 to TRBJ2-7, with a weak D call of TRBD2 (5 bases match). Sequencing was carried out using PBMCs or T cells enriched from blood (not recorded which). The sequence was obtained from a woman aged 30 to 39 who had recovered from COVID-19. The CDR3 region has the sequence CASSYSTGNYEQYF. The base sequence is TGTGCCAGCAGTTACTCGACGGGGAACTACGAGCAGTACTTC.